These T cell receptor beta chains were read from a single sample in a study of T-cell reconstitution after alpha-beta-depleted transplantation in children. Each CDR3 protein is one row after TCRdb ran MiXCR on the PCR reads. The sample contains about 690,000 distinct CDR3 sequences, around 17% of which appear only once. Specimen: PBMCs from the stem cell graft donor, collected from the stem cell graft. The receptors come from a human donor who donated a stem cell graft to a child with acute myeloid leukemia. CDR3s leave out the opening cysteine and the closing phenylalanine or tryptophan. Each record gives: V gene, CDR3 length, J gene, clone size, CDR3 protein. A row's size may be missing; if present it is once, few, many or a size class.

V gene: TRBV29-1; CDR3 length: 11; J gene: TRBJ1-3; clone size: many; CDR3 protein: SVGQGQRDTIY
V gene: TRBV9; CDR3 length: 12; J gene: TRBJ2-5; clone size: NA; CDR3 protein: ASSVVGQTETQY
V gene: TRBV12-3/TRBV12-4; CDR3 length: 10; J gene: TRBJ2-7; clone size: NA; CDR3 protein: ASSGGDYDQY
V gene: TRBV29-1; CDR3 length: 13; J gene: TRBJ2-2; clone size: NA; CDR3 protein: SARTALINTGELF
V gene: TRBV25-1; CDR3 length: 14; J gene: TRBJ2-2; clone size: NA; CDR3 protein: ASSGKLWELAGELF
V gene: TRBV20-1; CDR3 length: 11; J gene: TRBJ2-7; clone size: many; CDR3 protein: SAYNRGIYEQY
V gene: TRBV5-1; CDR3 length: 14; J gene: TRBJ2-1; clone size: many; CDR3 protein: ASSKRPGQKGNEQF
V gene: TRBV25-1; CDR3 length: 12; J gene: TRBJ2-1; clone size: many; CDR3 protein: ASSGGLPYNEQF
V gene: TRBV12-3/TRBV12-4; CDR3 length: 12; J gene: TRBJ2-7; clone size: NA; CDR3 protein: ASRASGDSYEQY
V gene: TRBV29-1; CDR3 length: 9; J gene: TRBJ1-1; clone size: NA; CDR3 protein: AGGRDTEAF
V gene: TRBV7-9; CDR3 length: 9; J gene: TRBJ1-4; clone size: NA; CDR3 protein: ASGTLTALF
V gene: TRBV20-1; CDR3 length: 10; J gene: TRBJ1-2; clone size: many; CDR3 protein: SASDWAYGYT
V gene: TRBV7-6; CDR3 length: 10; J gene: TRBJ2-1; clone size: NA; CDR3 protein: ASSIDSNEQF
V gene: TRBV7-9; CDR3 length: 14; J gene: TRBJ2-1; clone size: few; CDR3 protein: ASSLATRSSYNEQF
V gene: TRBV20-1; CDR3 length: 12; J gene: TRBJ1-5; clone size: many; CDR3 protein: SARRGPVNQPQH
V gene: TRBV29-1; CDR3 length: 11; J gene: TRBJ1-1; clone size: many; CDR3 protein: SVEGGGVTEAF
V gene: TRBV29-1; CDR3 length: 14; J gene: TRBJ1-2; clone size: many; CDR3 protein: SVERWFLRQNYGYT
V gene: TRBV7-2; CDR3 length: 14; J gene: TRBJ2-3; clone size: NA; CDR3 protein: ASSEGLAGGWDTQY
V gene: TRBV20-1; CDR3 length: 11; J gene: TRBJ1-1; clone size: many; CDR3 protein: SAMAGGGTEAF
V gene: TRBV19; CDR3 length: 12; J gene: TRBJ1-2; clone size: NA; CDR3 protein: ASSRDRVNYGYT
V gene: TRBV12-3/TRBV12-4; CDR3 length: 13; J gene: TRBJ2-1; clone size: many; CDR3 protein: ASSKGRSSYNEQF
V gene: TRBV20-1; CDR3 length: 13; J gene: TRBJ2-5; clone size: many; CDR3 protein: SAGQGPYIQETQY
V gene: TRBV2; CDR3 length: 13; J gene: TRBJ1-2; clone size: NA; CDR3 protein: ASSDPGTILYGYT
V gene: TRBV6-1; CDR3 length: 14; J gene: TRBJ1-5; clone size: NA; CDR3 protein: ASSPRDRGGTQPQH
V gene: TRBV9; CDR3 length: 12; J gene: TRBJ1-1; clone size: many; CDR3 protein: ASSLGGRDTEAF
V gene: TRBV5-5; CDR3 length: 11; J gene: TRBJ1-1; clone size: NA; CDR3 protein: AIGPGVDTEAF
V gene: TRBV5-6; CDR3 length: 12; J gene: TRBJ2-7; clone size: many; CDR3 protein: ASGRRGVGYEQY
V gene: TRBV7-2; CDR3 length: 11; J gene: TRBJ2-1; clone size: NA; CDR3 protein: ASSLVYQNEQF
V gene: TRBV15; CDR3 length: 11; J gene: TRBJ1-4; clone size: few; CDR3 protein: ATKTGNNEKLF
V gene: TRBV13; CDR3 length: 12; J gene: TRBJ1-6; clone size: many; CDR3 protein: ASSLGLRAVPLH
V gene: TRBV12-3/TRBV12-4; CDR3 length: 12; J gene: TRBJ1-1; clone size: NA; CDR3 protein: ASSFRSGPSEAF
V gene: TRBV18; CDR3 length: 11; J gene: TRBJ1-4; clone size: NA; CDR3 protein: ASRHPRSEKLF
V gene: TRBV24-1; CDR3 length: 9; J gene: TRBJ2-1; clone size: many; CDR3 protein: ATSELNEQF
V gene: TRBV10-3; CDR3 length: 13; J gene: TRBJ1-1; clone size: NA; CDR3 protein: AISGTGTENTEAF
V gene: TRBV7-2; CDR3 length: 14; J gene: TRBJ1-5; clone size: NA; CDR3 protein: ASSLGAPRRDQPQH
V gene: TRBV3-1; CDR3 length: 14; J gene: TRBJ1-5; clone size: few; CDR3 protein: ASSMEGQGLSQPQH
V gene: TRBV7-2; CDR3 length: 15; J gene: TRBJ2-5; clone size: few; CDR3 protein: ASSRVFQTGDQETQY
V gene: TRBV30; CDR3 length: 12; J gene: TRBJ2-5; clone size: NA; CDR3 protein: AWSVVTSGGTQY
V gene: TRBV20-1; CDR3 length: 11; J gene: TRBJ2-3; clone size: many; CDR3 protein: SAPQGTTDTQY
V gene: TRBV10-3; CDR3 length: 12; J gene: TRBJ2-5; clone size: many; CDR3 protein: AISSEDLQETQY
V gene: TRBV28; CDR3 length: 13; J gene: TRBJ1-1; clone size: NA; CDR3 protein: ASSDPYRVNTEAF
V gene: TRBV7-2; CDR3 length: 13; J gene: TRBJ2-1; clone size: many; CDR3 protein: ASSLALGAYNEQF
V gene: TRBV7-2; CDR3 length: 14; J gene: TRBJ2-1; clone size: many; CDR3 protein: ASSLALTSSYNEQF
V gene: TRBV20-1; CDR3 length: 14; J gene: TRBJ1-1; clone size: many; CDR3 protein: SAFDPGTGENTEAF
V gene: TRBV11-2; CDR3 length: 14; J gene: TRBJ1-6; clone size: few; CDR3 protein: ASSNTVELYNSPLH